These 22 T cell receptor beta chains came from one sample sequenced in a study of shared clonotypes between healthy human individuals. Profiled with immunoSEQ multiplex PCR; TCRdb holds only in-frame clones, not every one. Seen here are about 1.5 million clones, 95% to 99% observed once, and the top ten hold 0.4% to 0.55%. Sequencing was performed on naive CD4+ T cells sorted from blood. Subset denoted: CD45RA+ positively selected. These receptors originate from a man aged 25-40 years in good health.

The gene calls are TRBV29-1 and TRBJ2-5, with 8 nucleotides matching TRBD1. Near its end, the DNA agrees better with TRBJ2-7, so the J call may be wrong. This CDR3 has 15 amino acids. Germline CDR1 reads SQVTM; CDR2 reads ANQGSEA. CDR3 protein: CSVVPAGTGLYEQYF. The CDR3 nucleotides read TGCAGCGTTGTCCCGGCCGGGACAGGCCTATACGAGCAGTACTTC.

V usage is TRBV5-1 and J usage is TRBJ2-1; the match to TRBD2 covers 11 bases. The junction had 4 bases not matched to a gene; V was cut back by 3 bases and J by 5 bases. CDR3 length: 15 residues. Germline V CDR1 and CDR2: SGHRS, YFSETQ. In DNA form, the CDR3 reads TGCGCCAGCAGCTCCATGACTAGCGGGAACAATGAGCAGTTCTTC. Translated, it gives CASSSMTSGNNEQFF.

The chain uses TRBV5-1 and TRBJ2-2, with D uncertain. The V end lost 3 bases, the J end lost 5 bases, and 11 bases lay between the germline ends. Germline lookup yields CDR1 SGHRS and CDR2 YFSETQ. The CDR3 spans 14 residues. The CDR3 reads CASSSPSVTGELFF. The CDR3 DNA reads TGCGCCAGCAGCTCGCCCTCGGTGACCGGGGAGCTGTTTTTT.

Note on this clone: Other DNA sequences within the sample encode an identical CDR3. The rearrangement joins TRBV5-5 to TRBJ1-1; 7 bases map to TRBD1. The CDR3 totals 14 residues. V lost 3 bases to trimming and J lost 2 bases; unmatched junction nucleotides: 4. The germline gives CDR1 SGHKS, CDR2 YYEKEE (reference sequence). CDR3 in DNA: TGTGCCAGCAGCTCCGGGACAGCAAACACTGAAGCTTTCTTT. It translates to CASSSGTANTEAFF.

V and J are TRBV18 and TRBJ2-7; possibly TRBD2 for D (5 bases). Germline V gene lookup returns CDR1 KGHSH and CDR2 LQKENI. CDR3 size: 13 residues. Trimming shortened V by 6 bases and J by 5 bases, and 14 bases separated the two germline ends. CDR3: CASSLTGVDEQYF. Here the CDR3 DNA reads TGTGCCAGCTCGTTGACCGGGGTCGACGAGCAGTACTTC. Drawing the rest from reference TRBV18 and TRBJ2-7, the complete variable domain is NAGVMQNPRHLVRRRGQEARLRCSPMKGHSHVYWYRQLPEEGLKFMVYLQKENIIDESGMPKERFSAEFPKEGPSILRIQQVVRGDSAAYFCASSLTGVDEQYFGPGTRLTVT.

The genes are TRBV19 and TRBJ2-2, with D maybe TRBD1 (5 bases). V lost 0 bases and J lost 6, with 14 bases in between. The CDR3 is 16 amino acids. The germline CDR1 and CDR2 sequences are LNHDA and SQIVND (reference sequence). The DNA of the CDR3 is TGTGCCAGTAGTATAGATCCAGGGCCCCTACCCGGGGAGCTGTTTTTT. Protein: CASSIDPGPLPGELFF.

This chain connects TRBV14 to TRBJ2-3; D unclear. CDR3 length equals 16 residues. Germline V gene sequence: CDR1 SGHDN, CDR2 FVKESK. V was trimmed by 0 bases and J by 1 base, leaving 11 bases between them. Here the CDR3 reads CASSQDSGVGTDTQYF. The CDR3 DNA follows: TGTGCCAGCAGCCAAGATTCAGGAGTCGGCACAGATACGCAGTATTTT. Full variable domain (rest looked up from reference TRBV14 and TRBJ2-3): EAGVTQFPSHSVIEKGQTVTLRCDPISGHDNLYWYRRVMGKEIKFLLHFVKESKQDESGMPNNRFLAERTGGTYSTLKVQPAELEDSGVYFCASSQDSGVGTDTQYFGPGTRLTVL.

The V call is TRBV5-1, the J call TRBJ1-2; 7 nucleotides match TRBD1. The germline gives CDR1 SGHRS, CDR2 YFSETQ. Trimming took 0 bases from V and 7 from J; bases not matched to a gene: 12. This CDR3 comprises 16 residues. Written as DNA, the CDR3 is TGCGCCAGCAGCTTGGACAGGGGCCCCCTCCCGGCTGGCTACACCTTC. Encoded protein: CASSLDRGPLPAGYTF.

The genes are TRBV10-3 and TRBJ1-5; a possible D gene is TRBD1 (5 bases). The germline V and J ends were trimmed by 3 bases and 4 bases, with 13 bases remaining between them. This CDR3 contains 15 residues. In germline, CDR1 is ENHRY, CDR2 SYGVKD. The CDR3 DNA reads as TGTGCCATCAGTGAAGGTTTAGGGGTAAATCAGCCCCAGCATTTT. This translates into CAISEGLGVNQPQHF.

V gene TRBV7-2 combines with J gene TRBJ1-1; D possibly corresponds to TRBD1 (6 bases). The CDR3 loop spans 13 amino acids. Germline V gene sequence: CDR1 SGHTA, CDR2 FQGNSA. V lost 3 bases and J 4 bases, leaving 9 bases between the germline ends. Written as DNA, the CDR3 is TGTGCCAGCAGCTTCACAGGGAGCACTGAAGCTTTCTTT. Its protein product is CASSFTGSTEAFF. The complete variable domain, with remaining parts taken from reference TRBV7-2 and TRBJ1-1, reads GAGVSQSPSNKVTEKGKDVELRCDPISGHTALYWYRQSLGQGLEFLIYFQGNSAPDKSGLPSDRFSAERTGGSVSTLTIQRTQQEDSAVYLCASSFTGSTEAFFGQGTRLTVV.

The rearrangement uses TRBV28 and TRBJ2-6; D is undetermined. The V gene lost 8 bases and the J gene lost 1 base, with 15 bases spanning the gap. CDR3 length: 16 amino acids. The germline V gene encodes CDR1 MDHEN and CDR2 SYDVKM. The CDR3 nucleotides are TGTGCCAGCCAAGGGTTTCGGGCATCTGGGGCCAACGTCCTGACTTTC. It encodes CASQGFRASGANVLTF.

This chain connects TRBV4-1 to TRBJ2-7; D gene unclear. Germline loops: CDR1 MGHRA, CDR2 YSYEKL. There are 17 residues in the CDR3. V was trimmed by 0 bases and J by 2 bases, leaving 17 bases between them. The CDR3 DNA is TGCGCCAGCAGCCAAGATAAGTTCGTAGGAACGGCCTACGAGCAGTACTTC. This sequence encodes CASSQDKFVGTAYEQYF.

The count of this clone is one. The chain combines TRBV6-1 with TRBJ2-7; either TRBD1 or TRBD2 may fit D (5 bases each). V was cut by 5 bases and J by 4 bases, with 15 bases left in between. Germline values: CDR1 MNHNS, CDR2 SASEGT. The CDR3 runs 14 residues. The CDR3 coding sequence is TGTGCCAGCAGTCCGGGGACGGGATTATACGAGCAGTACTTC. It yields the protein CASSPGTGLYEQYF.

The rearrangement joins TRBV28 to TRBJ2-4; D is uncertain. Germline V gene sequence: CDR1 MDHEN, CDR2 SYDVKM. V was shortened by 6 bases and J by 9 bases, with 12 bases between the two germline ends. The CDR3 consists of 12 residues. CDR3 residues: CASSPILGIQYF. Written as DNA, the CDR3 is TGTGCCAGCAGCCCGATACTCGGCATTCAGTACTTC.

This clone appeared a single time. The chain joins TRBV29-1 to TRBJ2-3; 10 nucleotides line up with TRBD1. Germline values: CDR1 SQVTM, CDR2 ANQGSEA. V gave up 4 bases and J gave up 1 base; unmatched junction bases: 5. The length of the CDR3 is 15 residues. The CDR3 loop is CSVGSGTGGTDTQYF. CDR3 nucleotide sequence: TGCAGCGTTGGCTCCGGGACAGGGGGCACAGATACGCAGTATTTT.

V usage is TRBV18 and J usage is TRBJ2-3; unclear D gene. The CDR3 extends over 13 amino acids. Germline assignment: CDR1 KGHSH and CDR2 LQKENI. Trimming removed 6 bases from V and 6 bases from J, with 13 bases in between. The CDR3 DNA follows: TGTGCCAGCTCCCCCGGGCCCCAGGATACGCAGTATTTT. This gives the protein CASSPGPQDTQYF.

A single count supports this clone. The chain employs TRBV10-2 and TRBJ1-1; D gene unclear. Trimming took 3 bases from V and 7 from J, leaving 9 bases between them. CDR1 and CDR2 from the germline V gene are WSHSY and SAAADI. This CDR3 is built from 12 residues. In DNA form, the CDR3 reads TGCGCCAGCAGTGATCTGGGGAGTGAAGCTTTCTTT. Translated: CASSDLGSEAFF.

The V and J genes are TRBV28 and TRBJ2-2; TRBD1 aligns across 7 bases. Germline V CDR1 and CDR2: MDHEN, SYDVKM. The CDR3 runs 17 residues. V trimming: 6 bases; J trimming: 4 bases; junction bases outside the gene matches: 14. The CDR3 sequence is CASSSQTLTGFTGELFF. The CDR3 bases are TGTGCCAGCAGCTCCCAGACCCTGACAGGGTTCACCGGGGAGCTGTTTTTT.

The gene calls are TRBV28 and TRBJ2-1, with TRBD1 identical over 8 bases. The CDR3 consists of 17 residues. Trimming cost V 4 bases and J 3 bases; bases outside gene matches: 11. Germline CDR1 and CDR2: MDHEN and SYDVKM. CDR3 residues: CASSSLRQGRYYNEQFF. CDR3 in DNA: TGTGCCAGCAGTTCACTCAGACAGGGGCGCTACTACAATGAGCAGTTCTTC.

The chain joins TRBV2 to TRBJ1-2; 7 nucleotides align to TRBD1. CDR3 size: 13 residues. Unmatched junction bases numbered 6, after V lost 7 bases and J lost 4 bases. Germline-derived CDR1 and CDR2 are SNHLY and FYNNEI. The CDR3 reads CASIPTGSYGYTF. The CDR3 DNA follows: TGTGCCAGCATCCCGACAGGGTCCTATGGCTACACCTTC. Full variable domain (missing parts from reference TRBV2 and TRBJ1-2): EPEVTQTPSHQVTQMGQEVILRCVPISNHLYFYWYRQILGQKVEFLVSFYNNEISEKSEIFDDQFSVERPDGSNFTLKIRSTKLEDSAMYFCASIPTGSYGYTFGSGTRLTVV.

The V and J genes are TRBV15 and TRBJ2-1; 7 bases align to TRBD1. This CDR3 comprises 12 residues. Trimming took 3 bases from V and 8 from J; bases not matched to a gene: 1. Germline V CDR1 and CDR2: LNHNV, YYDKDF (reference sequence). The CDR3 bases are TGTGCCACCAGCAGGACAGGGTATGAGCAGTTCTTC. As protein: CATSRTGYEQFF.

The V and J genes are TRBV18 and TRBJ2-3; 7 bases align to TRBD1. After removal of 4 bases from V and 3 bases from J, the junction contained 4 bases not matched to a gene. Germline CDR1 reads KGHSH; CDR2 reads LQKENI. There are 14 residues in the CDR3. This CDR3 reads CASSLMTGTDTQYF. CDR3 in DNA: TGTGCCAGCTCACTTATGACAGGGACAGATACGCAGTATTTT.